A selection of T cell receptor beta chains follows, all from one sample in a study of blood T cell repertoires in COVID-19. Libraries were prepared by immunoSEQ multiplex PCR; TCRdb keeps only in-frame clonotypes and omits some of them. The sample lists almost 500,000 clones; roughly nine tenths were seen once. Sequenced sample: PBMCs or T cells enriched from blood (not recorded which). The source of these receptors is a woman aged 55-70 years who had recovered from COVID-19. Both conserved end residues are trimmed from each CDR3. The D gene is left open where the match is weak.

ASSLAGLAYEQY | TRBJ2-7 | TRBV7-9 | -
ASSVEGDHETQY | TRBJ2-5 | TRBV9 | -
ATSDPNQPQH | TRBJ1-5 | TRBV24-1 | -
ATSRVPNQPQH | TRBJ1-5 | TRBV6-4 | -
ASSLRSQDSPLH | TRBJ1-6 | TRBV5-1 | -
AISDLTGDEAF | TRBJ1-1 | TRBV10-3 | TRBD1
ASRAAGKGQGSEAF | TRBJ1-1 | TRBV19 | -
ASSNTQGAGNEKLF | TRBJ1-4 | TRBV3-1/TRBV3-2 | TRBD1
ASTPLGGSNEQF | TRBJ2-1 | TRBV28 | -
ASREEGRGDQPQH | TRBJ1-5 | TRBV19 | -
SVVVTGGYYGYT | TRBJ1-2 | TRBV29-1 | -
ASRDVGTGADTQY | TRBJ2-3 | TRBV2 | TRBD1
ASSEGTGEGYGYT | TRBJ1-2 | TRBV3-1/TRBV3-2 | TRBD1
ASSLGVLNSPLH | TRBJ1-6 | TRBV27 | -